The clone carrying this T cell receptor beta chain occurred once. Profiled with immunoSEQ multiplex PCR; TCRdb holds only in-frame clones, not every one. The sample lists 350,000 or so clones; 87% were seen once. This entry is derived from a study of blood T cell repertoires in COVID-19. The sequence was obtained from a woman younger than 45 with COVID-19, enrolled during active disease. The sequenced sample was peripheral blood.

CDR3 sequence: CASSSTSGKGGEQFF. The DNA for the CDR3 is TGTGCCAGCAGCTCGACTAGCGGGAAGGGGGGTGAGCAGTTCTTC. The rearrangement joins TRBV11-3 to TRBJ2-1, with TRBD2 identical over 11 bases. There are 15 residues in the CDR3. Germline assignment: CDR1 SGHNT and CDR2 YENEEA. The V and J ends lost 4 bases and 9 bases, in that order; junction bases with no gene match: 8.